This T cell receptor beta chain was sequenced during a study of cytomegalovirus exposure and HLA in healthy donors. PCR employed 60 Vbeta and 13 Jbeta primers. Method: immunoSEQ multiplex PCR; TCRdb's copy keeps in-frame clones and lacks some. This table holds approximately 190,000 clones, roughly 80% found once. Points from the study as a whole: Differences between HLA loci emerged in a later analysis of TCR association rates, with DRB1 most and HLA-C fewest. An ancestry cluster, one associated with Asian ancestry, reportedly showed fewer N-insertions than the roughly 610-donor mean in a later analysis.

Concerning this clone itself: Its antigen is unknown.

The germline V gene has CDR1 LNHNV and CDR2 YYDKDF (reference sequence). The CDR3 contains 17 residues. V was pared by 5 bases and J by 5 bases, with 14 bases of the junction left unmatched. The sequenced material came from PBMCs. The chain recombines TRBV15 with TRBJ2-1; TRBD2 aligns across 8 bases. The sequence was obtained from a woman aged 18-29 years in good health and CMV-seronegative. CDR3 sequence reads: CATSGMGGTSGHNEQFF. The DNA for the CDR3 is TGTGCCACCAGCGGCATGGGGGGCACTAGCGGACACAATGAGCAGTTCTTC.